The 28 T cell receptor beta chains below were found in one sample sequenced in a study of cytomegalovirus exposure and HLA in healthy donors. The study ran its PCR with 60 Vbeta and 13 Jbeta primers. The method was immunoSEQ multiplex PCR; TCRdb's version includes in-frame clones alone and lacks a portion of them. Of around 110,000 clones listed, roughly 80% were seen once; the top ten hold around 2%. The sample consisted of PBMCs. These receptors all come from a man aged 30 to 45 in good health and CMV-seronegative.

The chain employs TRBV16 and TRBJ2-3; perhaps TRBD2 as D (5 bases). V was shortened by 3 bases and J by 1 base, with 8 bases between the two germline ends. This CDR3 comprises 14 residues. Germline V gene lookup returns CDR1 KGHSY and CDR2 FQNENV. The CDR3 spells CASSQQRGTDTQYF. The CDR3 nucleotides read TGTGCCAGCAGCCAGCAGAGGGGCACAGATACGCAGTATTTT.

The genes are TRBV5-1 and TRBJ2-2; TRBD2 might be the D (6 bases). V dropped 2 bases and J dropped 5 bases, with 10 bases sitting between them. The germline CDR1 and CDR2 sequences are SGHRS and YFSETQ. This CDR3 contains 14 residues. The CDR3 sequence is CASSFASDTGELFF. The CDR3, as DNA: TGCGCCAGCAGCTTCGCTAGCGATACCGGGGAGCTGTTTTTT. Variable domain in full (rest from reference TRBV5-1 and TRBJ2-2): KAGVTQTPRYLIKTRGQQVTLSCSPISGHRSVSWYQQTPGQGLQFLFEYFSETQRNKGNFPGRFSGRQFSNSRSEMNVSTLELGDSALYLCASSFASDTGELFFGEGSRLTVL.

The V gene is TRBV30, the J gene TRBJ2-7, with TRBD2 matching 9 bases. CDR1 is GTSNPN and CDR2 is SVGIG in the germline V gene (reference sequence). The length of the CDR3 is 14 residues. V shed 4 bases and J 5 bases; nucleotides not matched to a gene: 9. The DNA of the CDR3 is TGTGCCTGGAATCGGGCGGGAGGGGGCCACGAGCAGTACTTC. The encoded protein is CAWNRAGGGHEQYF.

This chain uses TRBV6-4 with TRBJ2-3; perhaps TRBD2 as D (5 bases). CDR1 and CDR2 from the germline V gene are MRHNA and SNTAGT. V lost 3 bases to trimming and J lost 5 bases, with 6 bases between them. The CDR3 consists of 12 residues. CDR3 residues: CASSEGGDTQYF. CDR3 nucleotide sequence: TGTGCCAGCAGTGAAGGAGGAGATACGCAGTATTTT.

This clone was seen only a few times. The rearrangement links TRBV6-5 to TRBJ2-7; D is perhaps TRBD1 (5 bases). Deletions cut 8 bases from V and 6 bases from J, with 20 bases between. This CDR3 contains 14 residues. Germline-derived CDR1 and CDR2 are MNHEY and SVGAGI. CDR3 coding DNA: TGTGCCAGCGCCCAGTCCGCCACCAGGGCCGAGCAGTACTTC. Encoded protein: CASAQSATRAEQYF.

J is TRBJ2-7 and V is TRBV7-3; D is perhaps TRBD2 (5 bases). This CDR3 contains 14 residues. Germline lookup yields CDR1 SGHTA and CDR2 FQGTGA. V was clipped by 5 bases and J by 2 bases, with 13 bases between them. The CDR3 bases are TGTGCCAGCAGCCTCCGGGATTTAACCTACGAGCAGTACTTC. Protein sequence: CASSLRDLTYEQYF.

This clone was detected once. The V and J genes are TRBV19 and TRBJ2-7; perhaps TRBD1 as D (6 bases). CDR1 and CDR2 (germline): LNHDA, SQIVND (reference sequence). CDR3 size: 13 residues. The V and J ends lost 5 bases and 4 bases respectively, with 12 bases between them. Written as DNA, the CDR3 is TGTGCCAGTAGTCAACAGGGAACTTACGAGCAGTACTTC. Translation: CASSQQGTYEQYF. Using reference TRBV19 and TRBJ2-7 for the parts outside the CDR3, the full variable domain is DGGITQSPKYLFRKEGQNVTLSCEQNLNHDAMYWYRQDPGQGLRLIYYSQIVNDFQKGDIAEGYSVSREKKESFPLTVTSAQKNPTAFYLCASSQQGTYEQYFGPGTRLTVT.

The chain links TRBV10-1 to TRBJ2-1; tentative D call: TRBD2 (7 bases). Trimming stripped 5 bases from V and 4 bases from J, with 15 bases between. This CDR3 is built from 15 residues. Germline values: CDR1 WNHNN, CDR2 SYGVQD (reference sequence). This CDR3 is CASSQSRGRYNEQFF. The CDR3, as DNA: TGCGCCAGCAGTCAATCGCGGGGGCGATACAATGAGCAGTTCTTC.

The genes are TRBV11-2 and TRBJ1-3; no definite D call. Germline assignment: CDR1 SGHAT and CDR2 FQNNGV. The CDR3 is 13 residues long. V was trimmed by 1 base and J by 4 bases, leaving 5 bases between them. In DNA form, the CDR3 reads TGTGCCAGCAGCTTAGGCGGCGGAAACACCATATATTTT. It specifies CASSLGGGNTIYF.

V and J are TRBV6-1 and TRBJ2-4, with 8 bases fitting TRBD1. The V gene end was trimmed by 6 bases and the J gene end by 8 bases; junction bases not matched to a gene: 12. The germline CDR1 and CDR2 sequences are MNHNS and SASEGT. The CDR3 runs to 15 residues. The CDR3 coding sequence is TGTGCCAGCAGAAACTTCGGGCAGGGGGCGGACATTCAGTACTTC. It is translated as CASRNFGQGADIQYF.

This clone was seen once. The rearrangement uses TRBV2 and TRBJ1-1; D ambiguous. The germline V and J ends were trimmed by 7 bases and 4 bases, with 13 bases remaining between them. CDR1 and CDR2 from the germline V gene are SNHLY and FYNNEI. The CDR3 sequence is 13 residues long. The CDR3 DNA is TGTGCCAGCATCCGAGAGAGGGCCACTGAAGCTTTCTTT. Translated, it gives CASIRERATEAFF.

Here the CDR3 reads CASSIGASSSYEQYF. The CDR3 DNA is TGTGCCAGTAGTATAGGGGCATCGAGCTCCTACGAGCAGTACTTC. The chain combines TRBV19 with TRBJ2-7, with D unresolved. V was shortened by 1 base and J by 0 bases, with 10 bases between the two germline ends. This CDR3 has 15 amino acids. In germline, CDR1 is LNHDA, CDR2 SQIVND (reference sequence). Combining the CDR3 with reference TRBV19 and TRBJ2-7 gives the whole variable domain DGGITQSPKYLFRKEGQNVTLSCEQNLNHDAMYWYRQDPGQGLRLIYYSQIVNDFQKGDIAEGYSVSREKKESFPLTVTSAQKNPTAFYLCASSIGASSSYEQYFGPGTRLTVT.

The chain links TRBV7-6 to TRBJ1-3; D possibly corresponds to TRBD1 (6 bases). The CDR3 totals 14 residues. Germline loops: CDR1 SGHVS, CDR2 FNYEAQ. Trimming removed 5 bases at V and 7 bases at J, with 15 bases between. In DNA, the CDR3 is TGTGCCAGCAGCCTCTCGGGGGGCGGGAACACCATATATTTT. This gives the protein CASSLSGGGNTIYF.

The chain combines TRBV15 with TRBJ1-2, with TRBD1 matching over 11 bases. J was trimmed by 1 base and V by 3 bases; bases with no gene match: 7. Germline V gene sequence: CDR1 LNHNV, CDR2 YYDKDF (reference sequence). The CDR3 is 17 amino acids. DNA for the CDR3: TGTGCCACCAGCAGGGGGACAGGGGGAGGGGGTAACTATGGCTACACCTTC. Amino acid sequence: CATSRGTGGGGNYGYTF.

The chain is built from TRBV4-1 and TRBJ2-7; no clear D. With 3 bases removed from V and 0 bases from J, the gap between germline ends came to 6 bases. CDR3 length equals 13 residues. The germline CDR1 and CDR2 sequences are MGHRA and YSYEKL. CDR3 sequence (DNA): TGCGCCAGCAGCCATGGGCTCTCCTACGAGCAGTACTTC. As protein: CASSHGLSYEQYF.

Only one count was recorded for this clone. The chain uses TRBV6-5 and TRBJ2-1; TRBD1 matches 7 bases. The V gene end was trimmed by 2 bases and the J gene end by 12 bases; junction bases not matched to a gene: 13. The CDR3 has 15 amino acids. The V gene's germline CDR1 is MNHEY and CDR2 SVGAGI. CDR3 bases: TGTGCCAGCAGTTACCCCGGGACAGCCACACCAAGGCAGTTCTTC. It is translated as CASSYPGTATPRQFF.

This chain joins TRBV6-1 and TRBJ2-7, with TRBD2 matching over 7 bases. V was pared by 6 bases and J by 6 bases, with 5 bases of the junction left unmatched. The CDR3 consists of 12 residues. CDR1 is MNHNS, CDR2 SASEGT, per germline. The CDR3 coding sequence is TGTGCCAGCAGGGTGGGAGGGCCCGAGCAGTACTTC. Translation: CASRVGGPEQYF.

The V gene is TRBV5-1, the J gene TRBJ2-5; the match to TRBD2 covers 7 bases. The CDR3 is 14 amino acids. Germline V lookup: CDR1 SGHRS, CDR2 YFSETQ. V shed 0 bases and J 2 bases; nucleotides not matched to a gene: 1. This CDR3 reads CASSLGAGQETQYF. The CDR3 bases are TGCGCCAGCAGCTTGGGAGCGGGGCAAGAGACCCAGTACTTC.

The sample holds a few counts of this clone. This chain joins TRBV11-2 and TRBJ2-1; 8 bases agree with TRBD2. From germline, CDR1 is SGHAT and CDR2 FQNNGV. Unmatched junction bases numbered 9, after V lost 1 base and J lost 7 bases. The CDR3 runs to 16 residues. This CDR3 is CASSLGRGVLGNEQFF. The CDR3 nucleotides are TGTGCCAGCAGCTTAGGGCGGGGGGTGCTTGGGAATGAGCAGTTCTTC.

The rearrangement uses TRBV7-2 and TRBJ2-2; 7 nucleotides line up with TRBD2. Per the germline V gene, CDR1 is SGHTA and CDR2 is FQGNSA. The CDR3 has 16 residues. The trim removed 1 base at V and 4 bases at J, leaving 6 bases unmatched. As DNA, the CDR3 is TGTGCCAGCAGCTTAGGGGAGGGGTGGGGCACCGGGGAGCTGTTTTTT. Amino acid sequence: CASSLGEGWGTGELFF.

V usage is TRBV11-2 and J usage is TRBJ2-7; TRBD1 matches at 9 bases. The junction had 4 bases not matched to a gene; V was cut back by 8 bases and J by 5 bases. The germline CDR1 and CDR2 sequences are SGHAT and FQNNGV. The CDR3 is 12 amino acids. CDR3 residues: CASSTGGNEQYF. In nucleotides, the CDR3 is TGTGCCAGCTCCACAGGGGGCAACGAGCAGTACTTC.

The rearrangement uses TRBV2 and TRBJ2-7, with D possibly being TRBD2 (5 bases). Germline V gene lookup returns CDR1 SNHLY and CDR2 FYNNEI. The CDR3 extends over 13 amino acids. Trimming left V 7 bases short and J 6 bases short, with 16 bases between. The CDR3 nucleotides read TGTGCCAGCACTCGAGTGACGGAGGCCGAGCAGTACTTC. Amino acid sequence: CASTRVTEAEQYF.

The table lists this clone with a few counts. In DNA, the CDR3 is TGTGCTAGTGGTTCACCCCCGGGGAGAGGCTACACCTTC. Amino acids: CASGSPPGRGYTF. The rearrangement links TRBV12-5 to TRBJ1-2; D ambiguous. This CDR3 contains 13 residues. V was clipped by 4 bases and J by 8 bases, with 14 bases between them. The germline V gene encodes CDR1 LGHNT and CDR2 FRNRAP.

The chain recombines TRBV5-1 with TRBJ2-7, with a possible D match to TRBD2 (5 bases). Germline loops: CDR1 SGHRS, CDR2 YFSETQ. Trimming shortened V by 0 bases and J by 5 bases, and 12 bases separated the two germline ends. CDR3 length equals 14 residues. CDR3 region: CASSLAPGVHEQYF. The CDR3 bases are TGCGCCAGCAGCTTGGCCCCCGGGGTCCACGAGCAGTACTTC.

This clone was counted a few times. The chain couples TRBV6-6 to TRBJ2-3; D may be TRBD1 (5 bases). Germline V gene lookup returns CDR1 MNHNY and CDR2 SVGAGI (reference sequence). This CDR3 region has 15 residues. Trimming removed 2 bases at V and 0 bases at J, with 9 bases between. The CDR3 nucleotides are TGTGCCAGCAGTTACCTGGCAGGGAGCACAGATACGCAGTATTTT. Its protein is CASSYLAGSTDTQYF.

This clone was observed a few times. The genes are TRBV28 and TRBJ1-3; D might be TRBD1 (6 bases). This CDR3 contains 14 residues. The germline V gene encodes CDR1 MDHEN and CDR2 SYDVKM. The V gene lost 10 bases and the J gene lost 4 bases, with 17 bases spanning the gap. The CDR3 DNA follows: TGTGCCATCCGGGGGGCCCGGGCAGGAAACACCATATATTTT. This encodes CAIRGARAGNTIYF. Complete variable domain (other parts from reference TRBV28 and TRBJ1-3): DVKVTQSSRYLVKRTGEKVFLECVQDMDHENMFWYRQDPGLGLRLIYFSYDVKMKEKGDIPEGYSVSREKKERFSLILESASTNQTSMYLCAIRGARAGNTIYFGEGSWLTVV.

The genes are TRBV5-1 and TRBJ2-6, with 13 nucleotides matching TRBD2. The CDR3 has 20 amino acids. V gave up 3 bases and J gave up 0 bases; unmatched junction bases: 9. Germline assignment: CDR1 SGHRS and CDR2 YFSETQ. The chain's CDR3 is CASSYFPGLAGRSGANVLTF. The CDR3 nucleotides are TGCGCCAGCAGCTACTTTCCGGGACTAGCGGGGCGCTCTGGGGCCAACGTCCTGACTTTC.

This rearrangement joins TRBV19 to TRBJ2-1; TRBD2 aligns across 8 bases. Germline V gene sequence: CDR1 LNHDA, CDR2 SQIVND (reference sequence). The V gene end was trimmed by 5 bases and the J gene end by 9 bases; junction bases not matched to a gene: 3. The CDR3 length is 12 residues. CDR3 region: CASSRLASEQFF. CDR3 in DNA: TGTGCCAGTAGTCGACTAGCGAGTGAGCAGTTCTTC.